Listed here are 10 T cell receptor beta chains from one sample, sequenced in a study of beta chain features in type 1 diabetes (dated by TCRdb to 2017 to 2018). Library prep was done by the immunoSEQ multiplex PCR assay. The entire amount of isolated RNA was reverse transcribed using the High Capacity cDNA Reverse Transcription Kit, so the sequenced TCRB transcripts were expressed ones. TCRdb obtained this table from immuneACCESS and retained in-frame rearrangements with V and J assigned. These tables miss some clones; where compared with another copy, unresolved V genes account for less than half of the shortfall, and the remainder is unexplained. For this sample there are about 260,000 clones; around 68% appear just once. The ten largest clones take up around 0.05% of the sample. Sequencing used naive CD4+ T cells from blood. Reading the label with the study, this specimen's cell subset or site is: true naive CD4+ T cells. These receptors all come from a man aged 25-40 years in good health.

This chain uses TRBV10-3 with TRBJ2-2, with D possibly being TRBD1 or TRBD2 (5 bases each). The V and J ends lost 7 bases and 2 bases respectively, with 14 bases between them. CDR1 is ENHRY, CDR2 SYGVKD, per germline. The CDR3 length is 15 residues. The CDR3 here is CAIIRGETNTGELFF. CDR3 bases: TGTGCCATCATCAGAGGGGAGACAAACACCGGGGAGCTGTTTTTT.

This chain joins TRBV29-1 and TRBJ1-4; perhaps TRBD1 as D (5 bases). V was clipped by 5 bases and J by 5 bases, with 9 bases between them. This CDR3 is 12 amino acids long. Germline V gene lookup returns CDR1 SQVTM and CDR2 ANQGSEA. This CDR3 reads CSVSGENEKLFF. CDR3 bases: TGCAGCGTTTCGGGGGAGAATGAAAAACTGTTTTTT.

This clone was picked up one time. The J gene is TRBJ2-7, the V gene TRBV2; 9 bases match TRBD1. Germline values: CDR1 SNHLY, CDR2 FYNNEI. The V and J ends lost 7 bases and 6 bases, in that order; junction bases with no gene match: 10. The CDR3 consists of 14 residues. CDR3 in amino acids: CASKVWGQGGEQYF. The CDR3, as DNA: TGTGCCAGCAAGGTTTGGGGACAGGGCGGCGAGCAGTACTTC.

Only a few counts were recorded for this clone. CDR3 sequence reads: CASSQALYEQYF. The CDR3 DNA reads as TGCGCCAGCAGCCAAGCCCTTTACGAGCAGTACTTC. The V gene is TRBV4-3, the J gene TRBJ2-7; D remains ambiguous. Germline CDR1 LGHNA, CDR2 YSLEER. Trimming removed 1 base from V and 4 bases from J, with 5 bases in between. This CDR3 region has 12 residues.

The genes are TRBV4-3 and TRBJ2-1, with D hard to call. V was cut by 1 base and J by 0 bases, with 13 bases left in between. The germline V gene has CDR1 LGHNA and CDR2 YSLEER. This CDR3 comprises 17 residues. The CDR3 DNA sequence: TGCGCCAGCAGCCAAGGGGCCGCGTCTGGCTCCTACAATGAGCAGTTCTTC. Its protein is CASSQGAASGSYNEQFF.

The chain links TRBV7-2 to TRBJ2-5, with D possibly being TRBD2 (6 bases). CDR1 and CDR2 (germline): SGHTA, FQGNSA. V lost 11 bases to trimming and J lost 5 bases, with 12 bases between them. The CDR3 extends over 11 amino acids. The DNA for the CDR3 is TGTGCCTTCGGGGCGGGGGAGACCCAGTACTTC. Protein: CAFGAGETQYF.

This chain links TRBV27 with TRBJ2-5; weak D call: TRBD2 (6 bases). V lost 8 bases and J 2 bases, leaving 18 bases between the germline ends. The germline gives CDR1 MNHEY, CDR2 SMNVEV (reference sequence). This CDR3 has 15 amino acids. CDR3 sequence: CASGDPAGGQETQYF. The CDR3 nucleotides are TGTGCCAGCGGTGACCCAGCGGGCGGGCAAGAGACCCAGTACTTC.

The rearrangement uses TRBV7-9 and TRBJ2-3; either TRBD1 or TRBD2 may fit D (6 bases each). CDR1 is SEHNR, CDR2 FQNEAQ, per germline (reference sequence). The CDR3 has 15 residues. The V end lost 5 bases, the J end lost 2 bases, and 14 bases lay between the germline ends. The CDR3 loop is CASSHSRGDTDTQYF. As DNA, the CDR3 is TGTGCCAGCAGCCACTCGAGGGGGGACACAGATACGCAGTATTTT.

The gene calls are TRBV30 and TRBJ1-1; TRBD1 is a possible D gene (5 bases). This CDR3 comprises 11 residues. The V gene lost 2 bases and the J gene lost 7 bases, with 8 bases spanning the gap. Germline lookup yields CDR1 GTSNPN and CDR2 SVGIG (reference sequence). As DNA, the CDR3 is TGTGCCTGGAGTCGACAGAATGAAGCTTTCTTT. Amino acid sequence: CAWSRQNEAFF.

This chain uses TRBV29-1 with TRBJ2-1; 7 bases line up with TRBD2. The germline gives CDR1 SQVTM, CDR2 ANQGSEA. The CDR3 contains 14 residues. J gave up 2 bases and V 3 bases, and 4 bases lay outside the gene matches. CDR3 nucleotides: TGCAGCGTTGAGACGGGAGGAACCTACAATGAGCAGTTCTTC. Translation gives CSVETGGTYNEQFF.